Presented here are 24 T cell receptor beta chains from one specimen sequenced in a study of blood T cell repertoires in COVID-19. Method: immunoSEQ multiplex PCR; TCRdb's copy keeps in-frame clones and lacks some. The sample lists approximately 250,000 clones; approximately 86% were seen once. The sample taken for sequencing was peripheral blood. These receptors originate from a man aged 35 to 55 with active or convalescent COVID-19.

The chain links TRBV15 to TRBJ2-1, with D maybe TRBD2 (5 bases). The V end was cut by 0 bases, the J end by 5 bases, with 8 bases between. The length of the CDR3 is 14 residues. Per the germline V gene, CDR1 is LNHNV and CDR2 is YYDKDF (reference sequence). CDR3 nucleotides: TGTGCCACCAGCAGAGAGGGAGCTCACAATGAGCAGTTCTTC. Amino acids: CATSREGAHNEQFF.

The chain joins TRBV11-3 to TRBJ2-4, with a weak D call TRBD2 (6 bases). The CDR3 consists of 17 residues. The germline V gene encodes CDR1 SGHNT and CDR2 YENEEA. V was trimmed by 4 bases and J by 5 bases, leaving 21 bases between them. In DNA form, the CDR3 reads TGTGCCAGCAGCTCGTCGGGACTGGGCTTTTGGGAAAACATTCAGTACTTC. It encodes CASSSSGLGFWENIQYF.

The CDR3 DNA follows: TGTGCCAGTAGTACCGACAGTCGGTATTGGCCCCTCCACTTT. It translates to CASSTDSRYWPLHF. V and J are TRBV19 and TRBJ1-6; TRBD1 is a possible D gene (5 bases). The CDR3 length is 14 residues. V lost 4 bases and J lost 13, with 17 bases in between. CDR1 is LNHDA and CDR2 is SQIVND in the germline V gene (reference sequence). Variable domain in full (rest from reference TRBV19 and TRBJ1-6): DGGITQSPKYLFRKEGQNVTLSCEQNLNHDAMYWYRQDPGQGLRLIYYSQIVNDFQKGDIAEGYSVSREKKESFPLTVTSAQKNPTAFYLCASSTDSRYWPLHFGNGTRLTVT.

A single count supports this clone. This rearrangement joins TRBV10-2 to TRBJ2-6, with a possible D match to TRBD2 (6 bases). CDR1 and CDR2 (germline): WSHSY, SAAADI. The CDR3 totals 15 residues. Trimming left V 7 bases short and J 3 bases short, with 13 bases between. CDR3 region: CASTGTAFGANVLTF. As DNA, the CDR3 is TGCGCCAGCACTGGGACTGCCTTTGGGGCCAACGTCCTGACTTTC.

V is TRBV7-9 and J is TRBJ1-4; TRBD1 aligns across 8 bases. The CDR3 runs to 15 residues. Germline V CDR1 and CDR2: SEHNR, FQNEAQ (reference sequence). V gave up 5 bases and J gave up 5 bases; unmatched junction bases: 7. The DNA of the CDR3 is TGTGCCAGCAGCCCAAGACAGGGGTTAAATGAAAAACTGTTTTTT. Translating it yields CASSPRQGLNEKLFF.

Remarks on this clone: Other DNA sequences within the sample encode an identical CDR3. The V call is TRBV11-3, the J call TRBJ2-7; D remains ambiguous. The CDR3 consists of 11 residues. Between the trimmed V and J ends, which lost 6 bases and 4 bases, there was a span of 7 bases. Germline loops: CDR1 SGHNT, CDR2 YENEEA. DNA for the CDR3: TGTGCCAGCAGTTCCCTTTACGAGCAGTACTTC. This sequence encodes CASSSLYEQYF.

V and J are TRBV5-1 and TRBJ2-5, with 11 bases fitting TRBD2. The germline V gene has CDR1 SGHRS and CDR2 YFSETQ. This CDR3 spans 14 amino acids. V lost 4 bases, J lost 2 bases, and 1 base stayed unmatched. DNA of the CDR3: TGCGCCAGCAGCGGGACTAGCGGTCAAGAGACCCAGTACTTC. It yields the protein CASSGTSGQETQYF. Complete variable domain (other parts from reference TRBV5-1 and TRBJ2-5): KAGVTQTPRYLIKTRGQQVTLSCSPISGHRSVSWYQQTPGQGLQFLFEYFSETQRNKGNFPGRFSGRQFSNSRSEMNVSTLELGDSALYLCASSGTSGQETQYFGPGTRLLVL.

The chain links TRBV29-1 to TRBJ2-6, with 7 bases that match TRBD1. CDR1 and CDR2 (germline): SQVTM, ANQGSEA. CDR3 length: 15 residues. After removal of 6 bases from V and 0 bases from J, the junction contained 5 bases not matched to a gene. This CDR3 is CSVGTVSSGANVLTF. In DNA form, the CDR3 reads TGCAGCGTCGGGACAGTTAGCTCTGGGGCCAACGTCCTGACTTTC.

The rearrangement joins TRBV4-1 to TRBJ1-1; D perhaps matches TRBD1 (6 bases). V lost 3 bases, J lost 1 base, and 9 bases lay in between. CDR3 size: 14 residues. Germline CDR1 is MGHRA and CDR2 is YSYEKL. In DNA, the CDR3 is TGCGCCAGCAGCCACCCAGGGGAGAACACTGAAGCTTTCTTT. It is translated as CASSHPGENTEAFF.

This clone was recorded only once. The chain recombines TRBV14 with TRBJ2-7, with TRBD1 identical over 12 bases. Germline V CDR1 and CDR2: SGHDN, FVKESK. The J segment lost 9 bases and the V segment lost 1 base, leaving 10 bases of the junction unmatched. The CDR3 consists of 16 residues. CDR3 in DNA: TGTGCCAGCAGCCAAGTGTCGGGACAGGGGGCGGTCGGGCAGTACTTC. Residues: CASSQVSGQGAVGQYF.

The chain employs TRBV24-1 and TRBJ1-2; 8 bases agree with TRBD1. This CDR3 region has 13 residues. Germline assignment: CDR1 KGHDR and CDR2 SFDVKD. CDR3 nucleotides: TGTTCAACGAGGACAGGGCCCTACTATGGCTACACCTTC. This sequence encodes CSTRTGPYYGYTF.

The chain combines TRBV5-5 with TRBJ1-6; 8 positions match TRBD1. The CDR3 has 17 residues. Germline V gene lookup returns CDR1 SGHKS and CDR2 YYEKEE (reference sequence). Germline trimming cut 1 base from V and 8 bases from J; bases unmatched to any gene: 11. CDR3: CASSLTRTGTGDSPLHF. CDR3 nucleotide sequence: TGTGCCAGCAGCTTGACACGGACCGGGACAGGAGATTCACCCCTCCACTTT.

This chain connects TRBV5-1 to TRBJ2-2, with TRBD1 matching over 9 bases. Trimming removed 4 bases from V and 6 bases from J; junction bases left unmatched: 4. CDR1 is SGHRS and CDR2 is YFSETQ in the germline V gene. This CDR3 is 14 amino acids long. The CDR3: CASSRGDRAGELFF. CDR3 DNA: TGCGCCAGCAGCAGGGGGGACAGGGCCGGGGAGCTGTTTTTT.

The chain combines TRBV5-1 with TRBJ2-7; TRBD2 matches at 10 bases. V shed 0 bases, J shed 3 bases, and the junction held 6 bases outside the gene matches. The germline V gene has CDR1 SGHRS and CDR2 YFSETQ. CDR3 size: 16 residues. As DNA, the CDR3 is TGCGCCAGCAGCTTGGGAGTAGCGGGAGGATACTACGAGCAGTACTTC. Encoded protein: CASSLGVAGGYYEQYF. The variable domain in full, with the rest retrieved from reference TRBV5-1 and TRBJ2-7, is KAGVTQTPRYLIKTRGQQVTLSCSPISGHRSVSWYQQTPGQGLQFLFEYFSETQRNKGNFPGRFSGRQFSNSRSEMNVSTLELGDSALYLCASSLGVAGGYYEQYFGPGTRLTVT.

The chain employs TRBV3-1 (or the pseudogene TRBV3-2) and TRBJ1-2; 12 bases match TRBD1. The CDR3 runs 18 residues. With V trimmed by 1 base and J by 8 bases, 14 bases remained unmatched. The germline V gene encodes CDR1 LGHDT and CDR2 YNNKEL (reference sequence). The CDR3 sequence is CASSQGLRGQGALRGYTF. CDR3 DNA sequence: TGTGCCAGCAGCCAAGGCCTTCGGGGACAGGGGGCTCTTAGGGGCTACACCTTC.

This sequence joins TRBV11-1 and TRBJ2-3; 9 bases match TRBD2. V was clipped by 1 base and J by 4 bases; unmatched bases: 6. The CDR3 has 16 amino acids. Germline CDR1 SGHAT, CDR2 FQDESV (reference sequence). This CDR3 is CASSLGVQREADTQYF. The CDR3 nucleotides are TGTGCCAGCAGCTTAGGGGTCCAGCGGGAGGCAGATACGCAGTATTTT. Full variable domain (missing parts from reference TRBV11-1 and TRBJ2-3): EAEVAQSPRYKITEKSQAVAFWCDPISGHATLYWYRQILGQGPELLVQFQDESVVDDSQLPKDRFSAERLKGVDSTLKIQPAELGDSAMYLCASSLGVQREADTQYFGPGTRLTVL.

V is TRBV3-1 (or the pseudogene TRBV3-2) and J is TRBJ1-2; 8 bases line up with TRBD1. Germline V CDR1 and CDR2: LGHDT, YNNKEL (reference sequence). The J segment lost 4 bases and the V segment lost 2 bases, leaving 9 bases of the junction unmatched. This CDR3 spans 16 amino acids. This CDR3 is CASSQPAQGGGYGYTF. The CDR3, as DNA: TGTGCCAGCAGCCAACCCGCACAGGGGGGAGGCTATGGCTACACCTTC.

The CDR3 loop is CAPRRNRSRLAGTYEQYF. CDR3 in DNA: TGTGCCCCAAGGAGGAACCGCTCGCGACTAGCGGGAACCTACGAGCAGTACTTC. V usage is TRBV15 and J usage is TRBJ2-7, with 11 bases aligning to TRBD2. J gave up 2 bases and V 11 bases, and 20 bases lay outside the gene matches. This CDR3 comprises 18 residues. The germline gives CDR1 LNHNV, CDR2 YYDKDF (reference sequence).

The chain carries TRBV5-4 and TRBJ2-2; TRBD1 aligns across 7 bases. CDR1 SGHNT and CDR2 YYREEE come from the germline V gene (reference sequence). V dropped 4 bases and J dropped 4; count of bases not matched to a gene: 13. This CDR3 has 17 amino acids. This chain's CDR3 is CASSGSTGKVRTGELFF. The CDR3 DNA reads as TGTGCCAGCAGCGGTTCGACAGGGAAGGTACGCACCGGGGAGCTGTTTTTT.

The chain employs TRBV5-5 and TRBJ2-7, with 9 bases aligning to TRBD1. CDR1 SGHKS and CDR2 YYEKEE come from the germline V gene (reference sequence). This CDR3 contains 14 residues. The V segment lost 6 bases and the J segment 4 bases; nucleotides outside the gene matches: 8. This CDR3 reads CASIYGQGLYEQYF. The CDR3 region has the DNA TGTGCCAGCATATATGGACAGGGGTTGTACGAGCAGTACTTC.

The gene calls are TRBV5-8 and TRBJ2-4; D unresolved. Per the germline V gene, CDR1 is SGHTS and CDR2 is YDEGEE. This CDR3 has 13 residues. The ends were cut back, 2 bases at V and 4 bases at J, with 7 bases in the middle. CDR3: CASSFERKNIQYF. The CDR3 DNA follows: TGTGCCAGCAGCTTCGAACGGAAAAACATTCAGTACTTC.

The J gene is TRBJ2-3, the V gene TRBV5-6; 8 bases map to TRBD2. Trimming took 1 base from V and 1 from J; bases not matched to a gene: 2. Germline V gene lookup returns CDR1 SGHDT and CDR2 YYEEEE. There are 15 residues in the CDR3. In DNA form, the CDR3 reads TGTGCCAGCAGCTTGATGACTAGCGGCACAGATACGCAGTATTTT. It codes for CASSLMTSGTDTQYF.

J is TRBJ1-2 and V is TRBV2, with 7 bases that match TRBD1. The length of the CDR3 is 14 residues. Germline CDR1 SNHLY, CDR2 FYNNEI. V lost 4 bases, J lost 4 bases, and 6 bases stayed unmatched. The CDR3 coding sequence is TGTGCCAGCAGTGCGAACCGGGACAGCTATGGCTACACCTTC. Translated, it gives CASSANRDSYGYTF.

CDR3 DNA: TGTGCCACGCGGAGGGGCCCCAGCGGCTACACCTTC. Encoded protein: CATRRGPSGYTF. The chain couples TRBV6-5 to TRBJ1-2, with a possible D match to TRBD1 (5 bases). This CDR3 has 12 amino acids. The V end lost 10 bases, the J end lost 8 bases, and 17 bases lay between the germline ends. The germline V gene has CDR1 MNHEY and CDR2 SVGAGI.